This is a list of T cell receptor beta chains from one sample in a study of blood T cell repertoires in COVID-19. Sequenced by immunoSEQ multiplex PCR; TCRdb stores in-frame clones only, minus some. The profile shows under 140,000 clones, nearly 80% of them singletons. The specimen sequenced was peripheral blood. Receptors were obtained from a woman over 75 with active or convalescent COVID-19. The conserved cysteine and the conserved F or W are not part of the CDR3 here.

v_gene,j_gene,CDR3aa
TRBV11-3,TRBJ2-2,ASSSPSGRHTGELF
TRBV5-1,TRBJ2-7,ASSLSGSSYEQY
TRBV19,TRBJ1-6,ASSTPAGPLH
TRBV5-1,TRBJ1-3,ASSLEGGSGNTIY
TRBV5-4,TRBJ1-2,ASSLWVGGNYGYT
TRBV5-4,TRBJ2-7,ASSLAVTSGSEQY
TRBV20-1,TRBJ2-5,SASKTGTSGDQETQY
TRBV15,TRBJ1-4,ATSRSVNEKLF
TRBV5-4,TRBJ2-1,ASSPRGAGRYEQF
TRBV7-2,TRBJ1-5,ASSLGTVNQPQH
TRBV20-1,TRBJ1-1,SARGAGGSF
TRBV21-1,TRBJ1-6,ASSDKGASGNSPLH
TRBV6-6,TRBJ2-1,ASRDWNYNEQF
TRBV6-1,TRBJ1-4,ASSEVNRRVGFNEKLF
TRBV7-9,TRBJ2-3,ASSFTGATDTQY
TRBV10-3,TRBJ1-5,AISPTGSNDQPQH
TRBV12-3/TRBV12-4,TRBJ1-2,ASRGQGAHGYT
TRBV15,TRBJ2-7,ATSRVAVIAGVSEQY
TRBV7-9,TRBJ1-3,ASSLQGPPGNTIY
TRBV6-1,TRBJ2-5,ASSEALWDSDELYNQETQY
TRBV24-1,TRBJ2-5,ATSDSAGGLETQY
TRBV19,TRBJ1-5,ASSSSIVSNQPQH
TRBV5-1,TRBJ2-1,ASSLFTSGPVGEQF